The T cell receptor beta chain under discussion was sequenced for a study of blood T cell repertoires in COVID-19. Study information: There were acute and convalescent COVID-19 samples, and they came from the United States, Italy and Spain. PBMCs, B-cell-depleted T cells, or T cells provided the cDNA or gDNA that made up the material.

Seattle enrolled patients during active infection and tracked them longitudinally. In the authors' workflow: By means of reference gene primer amplification, nucleated cell counts were estimated. Assay: immunoSEQ multiplex PCR; the TCRdb copy retains only in-frame clones and omits some. V and J calls and clone size are copied from that table; D and trimming were computed from the DNA. The sample shows about 180,000 clones, more than 75% of them seen only once. The CDR3 sequence is 16 residues long. Germline CDR1 and CDR2: SGHTA and FQGNSA. The germline V and J ends were trimmed by 1 base and 2 bases, with 12 bases remaining between them.

The sample comprised peripheral blood. This clonotype was sampled from a person in their 70s with COVID-19, enrolled during active disease. The chain uses TRBV7-2 and TRBJ2-1, with no clear D. CDR3 DNA: TGTGCCAGCAGCTTAGTGTCGCGGTTGACCTACAATGAGCAGTTCTTC. Translation gives CASSLVSRLTYNEQFF.